Listed below are T cell receptor beta chains from one sample, sequenced in a study of T cell repertoires in urothelial bladder cancer. Using immunoSEQ multiplex PCR, the repertoire was profiled, and TCRdb retains in-frame clones only, with some absent. The sample holds some 14,000 clones, just over 65% seen once. The source material was tumor-infiltrating cells from bladder cancer. Receptors were obtained from a human donor with urothelial carcinoma. The CDR3 runs from the conserved cysteine through the conserved F or W. The order of the fields is V gene, J gene, CDR3 length, D gene, clone size, CDR3 DNA, CDR3 protein. A D gene is named only where the DNA matches it firmly. Size values are once, few and many counts, or a class for expanded clones, and some rows have none.

TRBV27	TRBJ2-3	16	TRBD2	.	TGTGCCAGCAGTTCCCGACTAGCTGCCCCAACAGATACGCAGTATTTT	CASSSRLAAPTDTQYF
TRBV15	TRBJ2-1	12	.	.	TGTGCCACGGGCACTAGCTACAATGAGCAGTTCTTC	CATGTSYNEQFF
TRBV6-5	TRBJ2-7	13	.	.	TGTGCCACCAGAGGGGTTAACTCCTACGAGCAGTACTTC	CATRGVNSYEQYF
TRBV7-6	TRBJ2-3	13	.	.	TGTGCCAGCAGGCCCCAGGAAACAGATACGCAGTATTTT	CASRPQETDTQYF
TRBV6-5	TRBJ2-2	12	.	.	TGTGCCAGCAGTGAAAACACCGGGGAGCTGTTTTTT	CASSENTGELFF
TRBV7-3	TRBJ2-1	15	.	once	TGTGCCAGCAGCTTAACGGGGGGTACCTACAATGAGCAGTTCTTC	CASSLTGGTYNEQFF
TRBV28	TRBJ1-2	14	.	.	TGTGCCAGCACCAAACAGGGCTTTAACTATGGCTACACCTTC	CASTKQGFNYGYTF
TRBV4-2	TRBJ2-7	14	.	.	TGTGCCAGCAGCCAAAGGGGGGATGTCTACGAGCAGTACTTC	CASSQRGDVYEQYF
TRBV5-6	TRBJ1-4	17	.	.	TGTGCCAGCAGCTTGGGGAGGCTAGGTGCAACTAATGAAAAACTGTTTTTT	CASSLGRLGATNEKLFF
TRBV9	TRBJ1-3	16	.	.	TGTGCCAGCAGCGTAGGGGCAGGGAGCACTGGAAACACCATATATTTT	CASSVGAGSTGNTIYF
TRBV4-2	TRBJ1-4	12	.	.	TGTGCCAGCGGACGGCGTAATGAAAAACTGTTTTTT	CASGRRNEKLFF
TRBV15	TRBJ1-2	13	.	few	TGTGCCACCAGCAGGGGAGGAAGCTATGGCTACACCTTC	CATSRGGSYGYTF
TRBV5-1	TRBJ2-5	13	.	.	TGCGCCAGCCAGACAGGCGACCAAGAGACCCAGTACTTC	CASQTGDQETQYF
TRBV4-1	TRBJ1-3	15	TRBD1	.	TGCGCCAGCAGCCAAGTCGGACAGGGTGGGTACACCATATATTTT	CASSQVGQGGYTIYF
TRBV5-4	TRBJ2-5	13	.	.	TGTGCCAGCAGCTTGGGGACCCAAGAGACCCAGTACTTC	CASSLGTQETQYF
TRBV5-1	TRBJ2-3	14	.	once	TGCGCCAGCAGAACCGGGGTCCTCACAGATACGCAGTATTTT	CASRTGVLTDTQYF
TRBV5-1	TRBJ2-6	15	.	.	TGCGCCAGCAGGACTACCATCTCTGGGGCCAACGTCCTGACTTTC	CASRTTISGANVLTF
TRBV7-9	TRBJ1-1	14	TRBD1	.	TGTGCCAGCAGCCAGGGACAGATGAACACTGAAGCTTTCTTT	CASSQGQMNTEAFF
TRBV9	TRBJ1-1	23	.	few	TGTGCCAGCAGCGTACACGAAGACCCCCCCCAACGAAGACAGGCAGGCCGGGACACTGAAGCTTTCTTT	CASSVHEDPPQRRQAGRDTEAFF
TRBV2	TRBJ2-7	16	TRBD1	.	TGTGCCAGCAGTGAAGCAGGGACAGCGAGCTCCTACGAGCAGTACTTC	CASSEAGTASSYEQYF
TRBV18	TRBJ2-5	12	.	few	TGTGCCAGCTCACCGGGGAGAGAGACCCAGTACTTC	CASSPGRETQYF
TRBV2	TRBJ2-3	15	.	few	TGTGCCAGCAGTGACAGTATGGGGTACACAGATACGCAGTATTTT	CASSDSMGYTDTQYF
TRBV9	TRBJ1-4	15	.	few	TGTGCCAGCAGCGTAGCTTGGGATAGGGATGAAAAACTGTTTTTT	CASSVAWDRDEKLFF
TRBV9	TRBJ2-4	16	.	.	TGTGCCAGCAGCGTAGAACCCCGTGGAGGGGGAAACATTCAGTACTTC	CASSVEPRGGGNIQYF
TRBV7-9	TRBJ2-3	17	TRBD2	once	TGTGCCAGCAGTTCCTGGACTAGCGGGGGTCCCACAGATACGCAGTATTTT	CASSSWTSGGPTDTQYF
TRBV2	TRBJ2-5	14	.	.	TGTGCCAGCAGTGAAGAAACAGGGCAGGAGACCCAGTACTTC	CASSEETGQETQYF
TRBV27	TRBJ1-2	15	.	few	TGTGCCAGCAGTTTTTCTCCAGGGGCGGACTATGGCTACACCTTC	CASSFSPGADYGYTF
TRBV6-5	TRBJ2-1	15	TRBD1	.	TGTGCCAGCAGCCCCCCAGGGGGCGCCGGGCATGAGCAGTTCTTC	CASSPPGGAGHEQFF
TRBV6-6	TRBJ1-2	13	.	few	TGTGCCAGCAGTTACCCGGACTCAGGGGGCTACACCTTC	CASSYPDSGGYTF
TRBV7-2	TRBJ2-5	13	.	.	TGTGCCAGCAGCGGTTACGTGGGGGAGACCCAGTACTTC	CASSGYVGETQYF
TRBV6-6	TRBJ2-3	13	.	.	TGTGCCAGCAGTTCGGGGTCGGCAGATACGCAGTATTTT	CASSSGSADTQYF
TRBV11-2	TRBJ1-4	14	.	.	TGTGCCAGCAGCCAGGGGACAACTAATGAAAAACTGTTTTTT	CASSQGTTNEKLFF
TRBV29-1	TRBJ2-3	12	.	.	TGCAGCGTTGAAGCCTCCGGTGATACGCAGTATTTT	CSVEASGDTQYF
TRBV4-1	TRBJ1-5	15	.	.	TGCGCCAGCAGCCAGGGGACACGGCTCAATCAGCCCCAGCATTTT	CASSQGTRLNQPQHF
TRBV7-2	TRBJ1-5	15	.	few	TGTGCCAGCAGCTCAGGGGCCAATAGCAATCAGCCCCAGCATTTT	CASSSGANSNQPQHF
TRBV5-4	TRBJ1-3	12	.	.	TGTGCCAGCAGCTCCCTTGGAAACACCATATATTTT	CASSSLGNTIYF
TRBV5-1	TRBJ2-5	16	TRBD2	.	TGCGCCAGCAGCCCGTTAGCGGGGAAGCTTCGAGAGACCCAGTACTTC	CASSPLAGKLRETQYF
TRBV11-2	TRBJ2-3	14	TRBD2	.	TGTGCCAGCAGAGCCGGGACTAGCGCAGATACGCAGTATTTT	CASRAGTSADTQYF
TRBV5-5	TRBJ2-3	15	.	.	TGTGCCAGCAGCTTGGTAGAGCCAAGCACAGATACGCAGTATTTT	CASSLVEPSTDTQYF
TRBV7-8	TRBJ2-3	12	.	.	TGTGCCAGCAGCTTAAGTTACGATACGCAGTATTTT	CASSLSYDTQYF
TRBV5-4	TRBJ2-1	16	TRBD2	.	TGTGCCAGCAGCCAACCGCGGGGGGGCCGGTACAATGAGCAGTTCTTC	CASSQPRGGRYNEQFF
TRBV6-1	TRBJ1-6	14	.	.	TGTGCCAGCAACCCCCCCTTGAAAGGTTCACCCCTCCACTTT	CASNPPLKGSPLHF
TRBV4-3	TRBJ1-6	17	.	.	TGCGCCAGCAGCCAAGATAACGACAGCCCTTATAATTCACCCCTCCACTTT	CASSQDNDSPYNSPLHF
TRBV19	TRBJ1-2	12	.	few	TGTGCCAGTAGTAAGGACGACTATGGCTACACCTTC	CASSKDDYGYTF
TRBV14	TRBJ1-3	14	.	medium-sized	TGTGCCAGCAGCCAAGACAGGTCTGGAAACACCATATATTTT	CASSQDRSGNTIYF
TRBV19	TRBJ1-5	16	.	.	TGTGCCAGTAGTATAGCGGGGCCGTATAGCAATCAGCCCCAGCATTTT	CASSIAGPYSNQPQHF
TRBV9	TRBJ2-5	16	TRBD2	.	TGTGCCAGCAGCGACCTAGCGGGGGGTCATCAAGAGACCCAGTACTTC	CASSDLAGGHQETQYF